These 2 T cell receptor beta chains originate from one sample sequenced in a study of T cells after yellow fever vaccination. Via MiXCR, TCRdb re-called the 5' RACE reads, giving one row per CDR3 protein. Of around 350,000 distinct CDR3 sequences listed, around a tenth were seen once; the top ten hold roughly 18%. Sample: PBMCs, taken on the day of the first yellow fever vaccination. All receptors come from a man younger than 35 who received the YFV17D yellow fever vaccine.

In its sample, this clonotype was seen a few times. This chain connects TRBV6-2 or TRBV6-3 to TRBJ2-2; no definite D call. The CDR3 runs to 13 residues. Germline loops: CDR1 MNHEY, CDR2 SVGEGT. V was cut by 0 bases and J by 6 bases, with 5 bases left in between. CDR3 in amino acids: CASSYSDAGELFF. The CDR3 DNA follows: TGTGCCAGCAGTTACTCCGACGCCGGGGAGCTGTTTTTT.

This clonotype was detected a few times. J is TRBJ1-4 and V is TRBV30, with 7 bases aligning to TRBD1. The germline V gene encodes CDR1 GTSNPN and CDR2 SVGIG (reference sequence). The CDR3 consists of 12 residues. V trimming: 8 bases; J trimming: 7 bases; junction bases outside the gene matches: 7. The CDR3 loop reads CAGQRTGEKLFF. The CDR3 DNA is TGTGCCGGACAGAGGACAGGTGAAAAACTGTTTTTT.